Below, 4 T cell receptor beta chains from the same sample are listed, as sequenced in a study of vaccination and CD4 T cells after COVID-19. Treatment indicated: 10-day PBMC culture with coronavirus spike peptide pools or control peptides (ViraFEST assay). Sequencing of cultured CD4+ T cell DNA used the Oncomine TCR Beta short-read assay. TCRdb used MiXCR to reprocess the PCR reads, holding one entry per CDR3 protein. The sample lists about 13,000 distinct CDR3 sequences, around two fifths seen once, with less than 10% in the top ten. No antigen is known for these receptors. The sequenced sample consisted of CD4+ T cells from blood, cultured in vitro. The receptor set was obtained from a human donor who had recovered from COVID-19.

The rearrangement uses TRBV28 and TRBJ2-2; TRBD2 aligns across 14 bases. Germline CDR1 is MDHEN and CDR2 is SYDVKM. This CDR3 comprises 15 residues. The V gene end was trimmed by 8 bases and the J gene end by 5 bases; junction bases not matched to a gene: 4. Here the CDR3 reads CASDGTSGGTGELFF. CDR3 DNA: TGTGCCAGCGACGGGACTAGCGGGGGTACCGGGGAGCTGTTTTTT.

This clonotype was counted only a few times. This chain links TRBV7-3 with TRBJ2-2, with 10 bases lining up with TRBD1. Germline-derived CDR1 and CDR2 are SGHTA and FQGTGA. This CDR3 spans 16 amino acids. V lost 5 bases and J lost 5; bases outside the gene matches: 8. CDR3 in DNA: TGTGCCAGCAGCCCCCTCCAGGACAGGGGGACCGGGGAGCTGTTTTTT. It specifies CASSPLQDRGTGELFF.

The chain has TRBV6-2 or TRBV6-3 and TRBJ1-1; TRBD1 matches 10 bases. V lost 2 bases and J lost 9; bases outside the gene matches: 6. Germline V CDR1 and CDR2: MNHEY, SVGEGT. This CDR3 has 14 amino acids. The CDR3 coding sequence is TGTGCCAGCAGTTACCAGGACAGGGGGGAACAAGCTTTCTTT. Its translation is CASSYQDRGEQAFF.

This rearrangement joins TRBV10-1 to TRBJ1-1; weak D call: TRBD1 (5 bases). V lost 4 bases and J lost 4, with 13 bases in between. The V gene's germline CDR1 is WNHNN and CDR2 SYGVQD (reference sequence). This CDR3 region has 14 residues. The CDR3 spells CASSVGRDGTEAFF. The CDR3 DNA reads TGCGCCAGCAGTGTCGGCAGGGACGGCACTGAAGCTTTCTTT.